Listed here are 27 T cell receptor beta chains from one sample, sequenced in a study of blood T cell repertoires in COVID-19. Profiled with immunoSEQ multiplex PCR; TCRdb holds only in-frame clones, not every one. This sample has under 250,000 clones, with 65% to 90% found just once. Sequences were obtained from PBMCs or T cells enriched from blood (not recorded which). The receptors stem from a woman aged 50 to 60 with acute COVID-19.

The V call is TRBV28, the J call TRBJ1-5, with D perhaps matching TRBD1 (5 bases). Deletions cut 4 bases from V and 0 bases from J, with 10 bases between. The length of the CDR3 is 15 residues. CDR1 MDHEN and CDR2 SYDVKM come from the germline V gene. The DNA for the CDR3 is TGTGCCAGCAGTTCCGGGGGGGATAGCAATCAGCCCCAGCATTTT. Protein: CASSSGGDSNQPQHF.

The rearrangement joins TRBV3-1 (or the pseudogene TRBV3-2) to TRBJ1-3; 7 nucleotides agree with TRBD1. Per germline, CDR1 LGHDT and CDR2 YNNKEL (reference sequence). The ends lost 0 bases at V and 1 base at J; junction bases unmatched: 0. CDR3 length: 15 residues. In nucleotides, the CDR3 is TGTGCCAGCAGCCAAGACAGGGGGTCTGGAAACACCATATATTTT. The encoded protein is CASSQDRGSGNTIYF.

This clone appeared once. The genes are TRBV14 and TRBJ1-2, with 7 bases fitting TRBD1. The CDR3 is 14 residues long. Trimming took 4 bases from V and 1 from J; bases not matched to a gene: 3. Germline lookup yields CDR1 SGHDN and CDR2 FVKESK. Here the CDR3 DNA reads TGTGCCAGCAGCCGACAGGGAGATAACTATGGCTACACCTTC. Amino acid sequence: CASSRQGDNYGYTF.

This chain connects TRBV10-3 to TRBJ2-1; 9 bases are shared with TRBD1. The CDR3 has 13 residues. Germline-derived CDR1 and CDR2 are ENHRY and SYGVKD. Trimming at V came to 9 bases and at J to 4 bases, leaving 4 bases not matched to a gene. The CDR3 loop reads CAMSGTGYNEQFF. In DNA, the CDR3 is TGTGCCATGTCCGGGACAGGGTACAATGAGCAGTTCTTC.

The sample holds one count of this clone. This sequence joins TRBV7-6 and TRBJ1-6; no firm D call. Germline CDR1 SGHVS, CDR2 FNYEAQ. The CDR3 extends over 15 amino acids. The V end lost 1 base, the J end lost 3 bases, and 7 bases lay between the germline ends. The CDR3 nucleotides are TGTGCCAGCAGCTTAGTATCGGGCTATAATTCACCCCTCCACTTT. Protein: CASSLVSGYNSPLHF.

This rearrangement joins TRBV5-6 to TRBJ1-2; 8 positions agree with TRBD1. V trimming: 2 bases; J trimming: 8 bases; junction bases outside the gene matches: 8. The CDR3 is 14 amino acids. Per the germline V gene, CDR1 is SGHDT and CDR2 is YYEEEE. The CDR3, as DNA: TGTGCCAGCAGCTTCGCTCCAGGGGGCGGGGGCTACACCTTC. It encodes CASSFAPGGGGYTF.

The chain has TRBV27 and TRBJ1-1; D not certain. The CDR3 contains 13 residues. Germline assignment: CDR1 MNHEY and CDR2 SMNVEV (reference sequence). V was shortened by 8 bases and J by 1 base, with 11 bases between the two germline ends. The CDR3 coding sequence is TGTGCCAGCGGCCCTGGCAGGAACACTGAAGCTTTCTTT. Protein product: CASGPGRNTEAFF.

CDR3 residues: CASSNLLRVPYEQYF. CDR3 in DNA: TGTGCCAGTAGTAACCTGCTCAGGGTCCCCTACGAGCAGTACTTC. This chain joins TRBV19 and TRBJ2-7, with D possibly TRBD1 on 5 matching bases. V lost 4 bases and J 2 bases, leaving 15 bases between the germline ends. The CDR3 runs to 15 residues. Germline loops: CDR1 LNHDA, CDR2 SQIVND (reference sequence).

The chain combines TRBV5-8 with TRBJ2-3; TRBD2 matches 14 bases. The CDR3 totals 18 residues. Trimming removed 0 bases from V and 2 bases from J; junction bases left unmatched: 5. The germline V gene has CDR1 SGHTS and CDR2 YDEGEE. The CDR3 bases are TGTGCCAGCAGCTTGGGCGGGACTAGCGGGGGCCTCACAGATACGCAGTATTTT. The encoded protein is CASSLGGTSGGLTDTQYF.

The V and J genes are TRBV19 and TRBJ2-6, with D perhaps matching TRBD1 (5 bases). This CDR3 has 14 amino acids. Germline V lookup: CDR1 LNHDA, CDR2 SQIVND (reference sequence). V lost 6 bases and J 4 bases, leaving 10 bases between the germline ends. The CDR3 protein is CASRDSSGANVLTF. CDR3 sequence (DNA): TGTGCCAGTAGAGACAGTTCCGGGGCCAACGTCCTGACTTTC.

This rearrangement joins TRBV14 to TRBJ1-1; the D gene is possibly TRBD1 (6 bases). The CDR3 is 15 amino acids. The germline V gene has CDR1 SGHDN and CDR2 FVKESK. With 1 base removed from V and 7 bases from J, the gap between germline ends came to 16 bases. CDR3 sequence reads: CASSQGVGAQGEAFF. The CDR3 DNA reads TGTGCCAGCAGCCAAGGGGTGGGGGCGCAGGGTGAAGCTTTCTTT. The full variable domain, its missing parts supplied by reference TRBV14 and TRBJ1-1, is EAGVTQFPSHSVIEKGQTVTLRCDPISGHDNLYWYRRVMGKEIKFLLHFVKESKQDESGMPNNRFLAERTGGTYSTLKVQPAELEDSGVYFCASSQGVGAQGEAFFGQGTRLTVV.

V and J are TRBV3-1 (or the pseudogene TRBV3-2) and TRBJ2-2; D unresolved. This CDR3 is built from 13 residues. Trimming took off 3 bases at V and 3 bases at J, with 5 bases between the two ends. From germline, CDR1 is LGHDT and CDR2 YNNKEL (reference sequence). Here the CDR3 reads CASSQADTGELFF. CDR3 sequence (DNA): TGTGCCAGCAGCCAGGCTGACACCGGGGAGCTGTTTTTT.

The CDR3 nucleotides are TGTGCCAGCATGGGACAGGGGGCCTACAATGAGCAGTTCTTC. This encodes CASMGQGAYNEQFF. J is TRBJ2-1 and V is TRBV25-1; 11 bases are shared with TRBD1. CDR1 is MGHDK, CDR2 SYGVNS, per germline. V trimming: 7 bases; J trimming: 2 bases; junction bases outside the gene matches: 1. The CDR3 is made up of 14 amino acids.

The chain couples TRBV9 to TRBJ2-5; the match to TRBD1 covers 11 bases. The CDR3 contains 18 residues. With V trimmed by 0 bases and J by 3 bases, 10 bases remained unmatched. Per the germline V gene, CDR1 is SGDLS and CDR2 is YYNGEE. Here the CDR3 DNA reads TGTGCCAGCAGCGTAGCTACTGGGACAGGGGGGATAGAAGAGACCCAGTACTTC. Residues: CASSVATGTGGIEETQYF.

In the case of this clone: The same CDR3 can be traced to other DNA sequences in this sample. The chain combines TRBV1 with TRBJ1-6; the tabulated D call, TRBD1, remains unverified against the DNA. TRBV1 is a recognized pseudogene. The CDR3 contains 15 residues. The CDR3 bases are TGCACCAGCAGCCAAGAAAGAGACAGCAATTCACCCCTCCACTTT. Translated: CTSSQERDSNSPLHF.

This clone has just a few counts. The chain recombines TRBV9 with TRBJ2-7, with 11 bases matching TRBD1. The CDR3 covers 16 residues. V was clipped by 0 bases and J by 3 bases; unmatched bases: 5. Germline values: CDR1 SGDLS, CDR2 YYNGEE. This chain's CDR3 is CASSVGAGTGGYEQYF. CDR3 DNA: TGTGCCAGCAGCGTAGGGGCCGGGACAGGGGGCTACGAGCAGTACTTC.

This clone was counted once. The rearrangement joins TRBV5-1 to TRBJ1-4; a weak D match, TRBD1 (5 bases). Trimming shortened V by 0 bases and J by 8 bases, and 11 bases separated the two germline ends. The CDR3 is made up of 14 amino acids. Germline CDR1 is SGHRS and CDR2 is YFSETQ. CDR3 sequence reads: CASSLGQGPEKLFF. For the CDR3, the DNA is TGCGCCAGCAGCTTGGGGCAGGGCCCCGAAAAACTGTTTTTT.

The chain employs TRBV5-1 and TRBJ2-7, with 7 nucleotides matching TRBD2. V was pared by 0 bases and J by 1 base, with 1 base of the junction left unmatched. The CDR3 sequence is 14 residues long. Germline V gives CDR1 SGHRS, CDR2 YFSETQ. CDR3 coding DNA: TGCGCCAGCAGCTTGGGGGAGGGGTCCTACGAGCAGTACTTC. Protein product: CASSLGEGSYEQYF.

J is TRBJ2-3 and V is TRBV7-2, with 12 bases lining up with TRBD2. Germline V gene sequence: CDR1 SGHTA, CDR2 FQGNSA. V was pared by 1 base and J by 7 bases, with 6 bases of the junction left unmatched. There are 16 residues in the CDR3. CDR3 sequence (DNA): TGTGCCAGCAGCTTAGAGCTAGCGGGGGGGCAAAATACGCAGTATTTT. Amino acid sequence: CASSLELAGGQNTQYF.

This sequence joins TRBV13 and TRBJ2-3; TRBD2 aligns across 13 bases. The CDR3 sequence is 18 residues long. Unmatched junction bases numbered 9, after V lost 4 bases and J lost 2 bases. Germline CDR1 is PRHDT and CDR2 is FYEKMQ (reference sequence). CDR3 amino acids: CASSSIGLAGEYTDTQYF. CDR3 nucleotides: TGTGCCAGCAGCTCTATTGGACTAGCGGGGGAGTACACAGATACGCAGTATTTT.

The chain combines TRBV12-3 or TRBV12-4 with TRBJ2-1, with D maybe TRBD2 (6 bases). The CDR3 runs 13 residues. V shed 2 bases and J shed 10 bases, with 12 bases lying between them. Here the CDR3 reads CASSLWEVHEQFF. The CDR3 bases are TGTGCCAGCAGTTTATGGGAGGTTCACGAGCAGTTCTTC.

The table lists this clone with a few counts. The gene calls are TRBV2 and TRBJ1-1; the match to TRBD1 covers 10 bases. Germline-derived CDR1 and CDR2 are SNHLY and FYNNEI. The junction had 6 bases not matched to a gene; V was cut back by 2 bases and J by 6 bases. The CDR3 has 15 residues. The CDR3 sequence is CASSEMGQGISEAFF. CDR3 DNA: TGTGCCAGCAGTGAAATGGGACAGGGGATCTCTGAAGCTTTCTTT. Together with reference TRBV2 and TRBJ1-1, the CDR3 gives the full variable domain: EPEVTQTPSHQVTQMGQEVILRCVPISNHLYFYWYRQILGQKVEFLVSFYNNEISEKSEIFDDQFSVERPDGSNFTLKIRSTKLEDSAMYFCASSEMGQGISEAFFGQGTRLTVV.

The chain recombines TRBV30 with TRBJ2-1; D might be TRBD1 (5 bases). V was shortened by 1 base and J by 15 bases, with 13 bases between the two germline ends. CDR1 GTSNPN and CDR2 SVGIG come from the germline V gene (reference sequence). The CDR3 covers 11 residues. CDR3 nucleotide sequence: TGTGCCTGGAGTGGGGGCCCGTCCCTGTTCTTC. Amino acid sequence: CAWSGGPSLFF.

The V gene is TRBV7-9, the J gene TRBJ2-2; 9 nucleotides line up with TRBD1. This CDR3 contains 19 residues. Germline trimming cut 5 bases from V and 2 bases from J; bases unmatched to any gene: 15. Germline CDR1 reads SEHNR; CDR2 reads FQNEAQ (reference sequence). CDR3 residues: CASSPPPSTGGVNTGELFF. For the CDR3, the DNA is TGTGCCAGCAGCCCCCCTCCATCGACAGGGGGTGTTAACACCGGGGAGCTGTTTTTT.

J is TRBJ1-1 and V is TRBV30; D uncertain. The germline V gene encodes CDR1 GTSNPN and CDR2 SVGIG (reference sequence). There are 13 residues in the CDR3. Trimming removed 2 bases at V and 2 bases at J, with 9 bases between. The CDR3 sequence: CAWSISINTEAFF. CDR3 DNA sequence: TGTGCCTGGAGTATTTCAATTAACACTGAAGCTTTCTTT.

On this clone: Other DNA sequences in the same sample also yield this CDR3. CDR3 bases: TGCGCCAGCAGCTTAGAGGGACAGGGTAATTCACCCCTCCACTTT. Its translation: CASSLEGQGNSPLHF. V usage is TRBV5-1 and J usage is TRBJ1-6, with 9 bases lining up with TRBD1. This CDR3 region has 15 residues. CDR1 is SGHRS and CDR2 is YFSETQ in the germline V gene. The trim removed 2 bases at V and 6 bases at J, leaving 3 bases unmatched.

This sequence joins TRBV5-1 and TRBJ2-5; D may be TRBD2 (5 bases). The CDR3 has 14 amino acids. V was clipped by 1 base and J by 5 bases, with 12 bases between them. Germline V gene sequence: CDR1 SGHRS, CDR2 YFSETQ. The CDR3 reads CASSLSAGSETQYF. The DNA of the CDR3 is TGCGCCAGCAGCTTGTCTGCTGGGAGTGAGACCCAGTACTTC. Full variable domain (outside the CDR3, taken from reference TRBV5-1 and TRBJ2-5): KAGVTQTPRYLIKTRGQQVTLSCSPISGHRSVSWYQQTPGQGLQFLFEYFSETQRNKGNFPGRFSGRQFSNSRSEMNVSTLELGDSALYLCASSLSAGSETQYFGPGTRLLVL.